Below are 6 T cell receptor beta chains sequenced from a single sample in a study of blood T cell repertoires in COVID-19. Assay: immunoSEQ multiplex PCR; the TCRdb copy retains only in-frame clones and omits some. The sample includes almost 250,000 clones, more than 85% of them seen just once. Specimen: PBMCs or T cells enriched from blood (not recorded which). The receptors stem from a woman between 25 and 40 years old who had recovered from COVID-19.

The chain links TRBV7-3 to TRBJ2-1, with D possibly being TRBD2 (6 bases). Germline CDR1 reads SGHTA; CDR2 reads FQGTGA. CDR3 length: 11 residues. With 5 bases removed from V and 9 bases from J, the gap between germline ends came to 8 bases. The CDR3: CASSMGLEQFF. The CDR3 bases are TGTGCCAGCAGCATGGGACTTGAGCAGTTCTTC.

The chain carries TRBV24-1 and TRBJ2-2, with 8 positions matching TRBD2. V shed 0 bases, J shed 5 bases, and the junction held 7 bases outside the gene matches. CDR1 and CDR2 from the germline V gene are KGHDR and SFDVKD. The CDR3 consists of 17 residues. In DNA, the CDR3 is TGTGCCACCAGTGATTTGGGGGCGGGAGGCGGAACCGGGGAGCTGTTTTTT. Translating gives CATSDLGAGGGTGELFF.

V gene TRBV28 combines with J gene TRBJ1-5; D is possibly TRBD1 (5 bases). Trimming pared 6 bases from V and 4 bases from J, leaving 16 bases between. The length of the CDR3 is 15 residues. Per germline, CDR1 MDHEN and CDR2 SYDVKM. The CDR3 here is CASRARTSVNQPQHF. The CDR3 DNA follows: TGTGCCAGCAGGGCGCGGACAAGCGTGAATCAGCCCCAGCATTTT. Supplemented by reference TRBV28 and TRBJ1-5, the full variable domain reads DVKVTQSSRYLVKRTGEKVFLECVQDMDHENMFWYRQDPGLGLRLIYFSYDVKMKEKGDIPEGYSVSREKKERFSLILESASTNQTSMYLCASRARTSVNQPQHFGDGTRLSIL.

This sequence joins TRBV28 and TRBJ2-7, with 8 bases aligning to TRBD1. The V gene's germline CDR1 is MDHEN and CDR2 SYDVKM. The CDR3 runs to 14 residues. Trimming took 3 bases from V and 3 from J; bases not matched to a gene: 4. CDR3 coding DNA: TGTGCCAGCAGTTTGTTGGACAGGGACTACGAGCAGTACTTC. Protein product: CASSLLDRDYEQYF.

The J gene is TRBJ1-1, the V gene TRBV2; 9 bases are shared with TRBD1. The CDR3 contains 18 residues. J gave up 0 bases and V 1 base, and 9 bases lay outside the gene matches. Germline loops: CDR1 SNHLY, CDR2 FYNNEI. The CDR3 sequence: CASSEEQGAMSLNTEAFF. The CDR3 DNA sequence: TGTGCCAGCAGTGAAGAACAGGGGGCAATGAGTTTGAACACTGAAGCTTTCTTT.

The rearrangement uses TRBV4-2 and TRBJ1-4; D not resolved. This CDR3 has 13 amino acids. Trimming stripped 0 bases from V and 16 bases from J, with 15 bases between. Germline assignment: CDR1 LGHNA and CDR2 YNFKEQ. CDR3: CASSQDFGETQFF. The CDR3 DNA reads TGTGCCAGCAGCCAAGATTTCGGGGAAACACAGTTTTTT.